These 11 T cell receptor beta chains were sequenced from one sample in a study of T-cell memory formation after mild COVID-19. MiXCR, run by TCRdb on the 5' RACE reads, gives a single entry per CDR3 protein. This sample has approximately 300,000 distinct CDR3 sequences, with less than 9.5% found just once. Sequencing was done on a sample of PBMCs or a T cell subset sorted from them (not recorded which). The receptors were gathered from a man between 18 and 29 years old who had mild COVID-19 (a few samples of this study predate the infection). Cell type and time point are not known.

The chain is built from TRBV10-3 and TRBJ2-2; D is tentatively TRBD1 or TRBD2 (6 bases each). V was trimmed by 3 bases and J by 0 bases, leaving 11 bases between them. Germline lookup yields CDR1 ENHRY and CDR2 SYGVKD. The CDR3 sequence is 16 residues long. In DNA form, the CDR3 reads TGTGCCATCAGTGAAGGGGGGCGGGCGAACACCGGGGAGCTGTTTTTT. Protein sequence: CAISEGGRANTGELFF.

This clonotype was counted between two and nine times. This rearrangement joins TRBV11-2 to TRBJ1-2; D gene unclear. The CDR3 covers 13 residues. Trimming took 3 bases from V and 4 from J, leaving 9 bases between them. Per the germline V gene, CDR1 is SGHAT and CDR2 is FQNNGV. The CDR3 is CASSFDGLYGYTF. As DNA, the CDR3 is TGTGCCAGCAGCTTTGACGGCCTCTATGGCTACACCTTC.

This clonotype has just a few counts. This chain uses TRBV6-2 or TRBV6-3 with TRBJ2-3; 9 nucleotides agree with TRBD1. Germline V gene sequence: CDR1 MNHEY, CDR2 SVGEGT. The CDR3 runs 16 residues. The trim removed 6 bases at V and 1 base at J, leaving 8 bases unmatched. CDR3 in amino acids: CASSLRGQGRTDTQYF. The CDR3 nucleotides read TGTGCCAGCAGCCTTCGGGGACAGGGACGCACAGATACGCAGTATTTT.

This clonotype occurred a few times. V and J are TRBV27 and TRBJ1-1; no reliable D call. In germline, CDR1 is MNHEY, CDR2 SMNVEV (reference sequence). The CDR3 spans 11 residues. Trimming left V 10 bases short and J 4 bases short, with 10 bases between. The CDR3 reads CANETGTEAFF. The CDR3 coding sequence is TGTGCCAACGAGACCGGCACTGAAGCTTTCTTT.

This clonotype was seen ten or more times. The V call is TRBV12-3 or TRBV12-4, the J call TRBJ2-2; D possibly corresponds to TRBD2 (6 bases). V lost 7 bases, J lost 0 bases, and 12 bases lay in between. The CDR3 consists of 15 residues. This CDR3 reads CASTWGDANTGELFF. CDR3 nucleotides: TGTGCCAGCACCTGGGGGGACGCGAACACCGGGGAGCTGTTTTTT.

This clonotype has ten or more counts. The V and J genes are TRBV6-6 and TRBJ2-2; 8 bases are a match to TRBD2. The V gene's germline CDR1 is MNHNY and CDR2 SVGAGI (reference sequence). CDR3 length equals 17 residues. J lost 2 bases, V lost 6 bases, and 11 bases had no gene match. In DNA form, the CDR3 reads TGTGCCAGCAGCCGCCGCAGGGGACTAGTAAACACCGGGGAGCTGTTTTTT. It codes for CASSRRRGLVNTGELFF.

The rearrangement uses TRBV5-1 and TRBJ2-4; the D gene is possibly TRBD2 (5 bases). The CDR3 spans 16 residues. Trimming cost V 4 bases and J 0 bases, with 14 bases left between them. CDR1 is SGHRS, CDR2 YFSETQ, per germline. In DNA, the CDR3 is TGCGCCAGCAGCCCGGACGGCGGGTTAGCCAAAAACATTCAGTACTTC. Encoded protein: CASSPDGGLAKNIQYF.

In its sample, this clonotype was seen many times. The rearrangement links TRBV7-6 to TRBJ1-3; D is undetermined. The CDR3 consists of 17 residues. Trimming stripped 4 bases from V and 2 bases from J, with 18 bases between. Germline CDR1 is SGHVS and CDR2 is FNYEAQ. The DNA of the CDR3 is TGTGCCAGCAGCTCTCTTGGGAGAAAAGGAACTGGAAACACCATATATTTT. It specifies CASSSLGRKGTGNTIYF.

This clonotype has a handful of counts. The chain carries TRBV5-1 and TRBJ2-3; D unclear. The CDR3 has 16 amino acids. V shed 0 bases and J shed 2 bases, with 13 bases lying between them. CDR1 is SGHRS, CDR2 YFSETQ, per germline. The CDR3 DNA sequence: TGCGCCAGCAGCTTGGTGGGCCGTTCCACCACAGATACGCAGTATTTT. It is translated as CASSLVGRSTTDTQYF.

In this sample, this clonotype turned up a few times. This chain connects TRBV5-5 to TRBJ2-1; 11 bases map to TRBD2. The CDR3 has 17 residues. Germline-derived CDR1 and CDR2 are SGHKS and YYEKEE (reference sequence). J lost 2 bases, V lost 1 base, and 5 bases had no gene match. This chain's CDR3 is CASSLTSGGPPYNEQFF. CDR3 bases: TGTGCCAGCAGCTTGACTAGCGGGGGCCCCCCCTACAATGAGCAGTTCTTC.

Only a few counts were recorded for this clonotype. The V call is TRBV5-1, the J call TRBJ2-2, with TRBD2 as a possible D gene (6 bases). Germline lookup yields CDR1 SGHRS and CDR2 YFSETQ. CDR3 length: 16 amino acids. V was pared by 0 bases and J by 3 bases, with 12 bases between. CDR3 coding DNA: TGCGCCAGCAGCTTGGTACGGGGCGGGGACACCGGGGAGCTGTTTTTT. This translates into CASSLVRGGDTGELFF.